In this sample, the clone carrying this TCR beta chain turned up a few times. The sample belongs to a study of human T cells and chemical hapten exposure. Whole-study context: Patients, largely female, had alopecia areata, totalis or universalis.

Time point indicated: patch test 3, about 24 weeks after DPC sensitization. Treatment here: therapeutic diphenylcyclopropenone sensitization with weekly scalp DPC. CDR3 length: 14 amino acids. CDR1 is SGHTA, CDR2 FQGNSA, per germline. V lost 2 bases and J lost 0, with 6 bases in between. TCRdb re-called the RACE reads with MiXCR, one entry per CDR3 protein. The sample includes about 160,000 distinct CDR3 sequences, around a quarter of them seen just once. Source: whole blood, taken in connection with sensitization to the hapten diphenylcyclopropenone (DPC). V usage is TRBV7-2 and J usage is TRBJ2-3; no reliable D call. The origin of this receptor is a woman aged 18-29 years with alopecia areata. Some clones in this sample may be carry-over from other donors' samples. CDR3 protein: CASSLRASTDTQYF. CDR3 coding DNA: TGTGCCAGCAGCTTAAGGGCTAGCACAGATACGCAGTATTTT.